A single T cell receptor (beta chain) is shown here with its context. Its antigen specificity is not known. Per-base qualities were not stored, and no clone one base away is much larger. Paired alpha-beta TCRs of CD8+ T cells were analyzed using an expanded emulsion RT-PCR method with primers for all TCR V genes. CD8+ T cells were isolated with a CD8 positive selection kit and were then incubated overnight in roughly 10 IU/mL IL-2 prior to emulsion RT-PCR. The library came from emulsion pairing. Unpaired genes were suppressed by a second nested PCR containing blocking oligos, after which a third nested PCR added Illumina adaptors and barcodes. Each emulsion RT-PCR master mix held about 4,500-270,000 T cells and included C-region, Stepout and V-region primers. The Micellula Emulsion and Purification Kit was used to generate emulsions, and Qiagen OneStep RT-PCR reagents were used for RT-PCR. Pooled libraries were sequenced with paired-end 2 x 250 reads on an Illumina MiSeq. On the study's bioinformatics: Read pairs were joined in Galaxy and clipped at the engineered overlap into separate alpha and beta files, and reads that were not clipped were discarded. To assign alpha-beta pairs, the researchers used CompleteTCR, a MiTCR-based pipeline that relies on an R script to link chains sharing read cluster identifiers. TCR sequences that were observed only once, representing about 1-3.4%, were removed as potential sequencing errors. In-frame beta chains were kept once TCRdb had trimmed the public reads at Q25 with fastp and called clones with MiXCR. Rows matching on CDR3 protein sequence are summarized as one entry with the most common DNA and genes. The V and J calls, along with clone size, are taken from TCRdb and not from the paper's own processing. The sample data list roughly 38,000 distinct CDR3 sequences, and 45% of these were observed just once. Roughly 60% of the sample is taken by the ten largest.

These data originate in a study of T cell repertoires in breast cancer (dated by TCRdb to the mid-2010s). Notes on the research overall: The study profiled tumors, lymph nodes and peripheral blood lymphocytes from breast cancer patients, plus peripheral blood from healthy control donors. Nine healthy donors, of an age range similar to that of the patients, were included as controls. ER+/PR+ status was present in the majority of the 20 to 25 patient tumors that were analyzed for shared TCRs. On average, sequencing produced roughly 550,000 sequences per sample, which came to about 9.4 reads per input cell. Tumors and tumor-involved lymph nodes were minced, digested with Liberase and DNase, and then passed through 70-um and 40-um filters. Tumor-free lymph nodes were processed without enzymatic digestion, and Ficoll was used to separate blood samples. Because breast cancer has a low mutational burden and common mutations are rare, the study reasoned that TCRs shared between breast cancer patients would target shared antigens. Summary of the overall study and its limitations: Compared with tumor-free nodes, tumor-involved sentinel lymph nodes shared about fourfold more TCRs with matched tumor repertoires (around 8.2% versus 1.8%). Discarding singleton TCRs and sampling only part of each tumor may have missed genuine antitumor clones. Emulsion RT-PCR was considered qualitative rather than quantitative, since transcript abundance and primer differences skewed clone recovery. Possible tumor specificity was suggested for 20 or so TCR pairs that were shared across seven or more patient tumors yet rarely found in control blood. Shared TCRs were encoded by various nucleotide sequences, which suggests selection and expansion based on antigen. TRBV7 predominance was observed among shared TCRs, which possibly reflected tumor recognition or mispriming bias from eight TRBV7 primers.

The germline V gene specifies MDHEN as CDR1 and SYDVKM as CDR2. V is pared back by 6 bases and J by 3 bases, with 15 bases lying between the germline termini. Inclusive of the bounding cysteine and phenylalanine, the CDR3 is 15 residues long. Of the read, only the CDR3 DNA is kept; its 45 bases are in frame from base 1. The sequence was obtained from a pool of human donors with breast cancer or a healthy control (not recorded which). The chain is assembled from TRBV28 and TRBJ2-1; no confident D gene assignment can be made. Sequencing was carried out using CD8+ T cells. The CDR3 reads as follows: CASSQPLSSYNEQFF. In nucleotide form, the sequence is TGTGCCAGCAGCCAGCCCTTATCCAGCTACAATGAGCAGTTCTTC.